This T cell receptor beta chain was captured in a study of T cell responses to AZD1222 COVID-19 vaccine. Between the trimmed V and J ends, which lost 4 bases and 3 bases, there was a span of 19 bases. The CDR3 runs to 16 residues. The germline gives CDR1 SGHDN, CDR2 FVKESK. Generated by immunoSEQ multiplex PCR, the TCRdb table keeps only in-frame clones and is missing some. The sample includes some 130,000 clones, more than 90% of them seen just once. The receptor was isolated from an adult who received the AZD1222 COVID-19 vaccine. The sequenced sample was peripheral blood, obtained 28 days after the second AZD1222 dose. The rearrangement joins TRBV14 to TRBJ2-7; D tentatively reads TRBD1 or TRBD2 (5 bases each). CDR3 bases: TGTGCCAGCAGCCCTGGGCGGGCAGGGATAAGCTACGAGCAGTACTTC. It encodes CASSPGRAGISYEQYF.